The 7 T cell receptor beta chains below come from one sample, sequenced in a study of vaccination and CD4 T cells after COVID-19. MiXCR, applied by TCRdb to the PCR reads, yields one record per CDR3 protein. The sample includes about 21,000 distinct CDR3 sequences, about 50% of them seen just once. The source was CD4+ T cells from blood, collected before SARS-CoV-2 vaccination. The receptors derive from a human donor who had recovered from COVID-19.

The chain has TRBV19 and TRBJ2-7; weak D call: TRBD1 (6 bases). The CDR3 consists of 14 residues. The V gene's germline CDR1 is LNHDA and CDR2 SQIVND (reference sequence). Trimming removed 6 bases from V and 0 bases from J, with 12 bases in between. The CDR3 sequence: CASRKTGSSYEQYF. CDR3 nucleotides: TGTGCCAGTAGAAAGACAGGCAGCTCCTACGAGCAGTACTTC.

A few counts support this clonotype. The chain combines TRBV20-1 with TRBJ2-3; D unresolved. This CDR3 has 14 amino acids. V was shortened by 3 bases and J by 5 bases, with 15 bases between the two germline ends. Germline V lookup: CDR1 DFQATT, CDR2 SNEGSKA (reference sequence). The CDR3 bases are TGCAGTGCTAGCGGCGGAAAAATCAGAGATACGCAGTATTTT. Protein product: CSASGGKIRDTQYF.

The rearrangement links TRBV24-1 to TRBJ2-7; 9 positions match TRBD1. The V and J ends lost 9 bases and 1 base, in that order; junction bases with no gene match: 3. The CDR3 is made up of 13 amino acids. Germline V gives CDR1 KGHDR, CDR2 SFDVKD. Here the CDR3 reads CATSGTGSYEQYF. The CDR3 DNA sequence: TGTGCCACCTCCGGGACAGGGTCCTACGAGCAGTACTTC.

The V call is TRBV20-1, the J call TRBJ2-1; 11 bases line up with TRBD2. The trim removed 1 base at V and 5 bases at J, leaving 7 bases unmatched. CDR1 and CDR2 (germline): DFQATT, SNEGSKA (reference sequence). This CDR3 spans 16 amino acids. CDR3: CSARGGLAGGDNEQFF. CDR3 sequence (DNA): TGCAGTGCTAGAGGGGGTTTAGCGGGAGGGGACAATGAGCAGTTCTTC.

This clonotype has a single count. The rearrangement joins TRBV28 to TRBJ1-5; D not certain. The germline CDR1 and CDR2 sequences are MDHEN and SYDVKM. V dropped 5 bases and J dropped 0 bases, with 11 bases sitting between them. The CDR3 loop spans 15 amino acids. CDR3 region: CASSQTGISNQPQHF. In DNA form, the CDR3 reads TGTGCCAGCAGTCAGACGGGAATTAGCAATCAGCCCCAGCATTTT. The entire variable domain, with the rest obtained from reference TRBV28 and TRBJ1-5, is as follows: DVKVTQSSRYLVKRTGEKVFLECVQDMDHENMFWYRQDPGLGLRLIYFSYDVKMKEKGDIPEGYSVSREKKERFSLILESASTNQTSMYLCASSQTGISNQPQHFGDGTRLSIL.

CDR3: CSARTSGQETQYF. Here the CDR3 DNA reads TGCAGTGCTAGGACTAGCGGGCAAGAGACCCAGTACTTC. The chain joins TRBV20-1 to TRBJ2-5, with 10 bases identical to TRBD2. The CDR3 spans 13 residues. The germline V gene has CDR1 DFQATT and CDR2 SNEGSKA (reference sequence). The J segment lost 2 bases and the V segment lost 3 bases, leaving 0 bases of the junction unmatched.

The chain uses TRBV20-1 and TRBJ2-2; D gene ambiguous. V was shortened by 3 bases and J by 6 bases, with 8 bases between the two germline ends. This CDR3 contains 12 residues. Germline CDR1 is DFQATT and CDR2 is SNEGSKA (reference sequence). CDR3 in DNA: TGCAGTGCTAGTTATCTCCCCGGGGAGCTGTTTTTT. It encodes CSASYLPGELFF.